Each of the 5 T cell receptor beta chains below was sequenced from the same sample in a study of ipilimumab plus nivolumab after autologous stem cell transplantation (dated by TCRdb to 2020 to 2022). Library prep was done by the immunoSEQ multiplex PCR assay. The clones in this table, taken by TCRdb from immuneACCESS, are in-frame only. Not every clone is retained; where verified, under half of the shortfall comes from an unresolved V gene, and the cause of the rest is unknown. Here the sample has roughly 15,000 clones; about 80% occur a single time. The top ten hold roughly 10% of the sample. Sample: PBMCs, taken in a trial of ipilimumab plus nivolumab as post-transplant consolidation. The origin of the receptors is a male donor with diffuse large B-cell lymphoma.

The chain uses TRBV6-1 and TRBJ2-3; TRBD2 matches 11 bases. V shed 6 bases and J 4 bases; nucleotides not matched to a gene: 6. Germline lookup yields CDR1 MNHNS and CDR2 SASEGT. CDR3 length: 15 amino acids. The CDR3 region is CASSASGGLADTQYF. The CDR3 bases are TGTGCCAGCAGCGCTAGCGGGGGGTTGGCAGATACGCAGTATTTT.

The CDR3 protein is CASSFRTGGHEQYF. CDR3 bases: TGTGCCAGCAGTTTTCGGACAGGGGGTCACGAGCAGTACTTC. The rearrangement joins TRBV27 to TRBJ2-5; 10 positions match TRBD1. The J call could be wrong; TRBJ2-7 is a better fit for the DNA end. Germline CDR1 is MNHEY and CDR2 is SMNVEV (reference sequence). The CDR3 contains 14 residues.

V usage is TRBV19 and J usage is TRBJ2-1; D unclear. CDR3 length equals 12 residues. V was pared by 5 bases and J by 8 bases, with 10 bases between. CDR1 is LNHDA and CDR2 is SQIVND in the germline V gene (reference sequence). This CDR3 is CASSPRSHEQFF. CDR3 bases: TGTGCCAGTAGTCCCCGGAGTCATGAGCAGTTCTTC.

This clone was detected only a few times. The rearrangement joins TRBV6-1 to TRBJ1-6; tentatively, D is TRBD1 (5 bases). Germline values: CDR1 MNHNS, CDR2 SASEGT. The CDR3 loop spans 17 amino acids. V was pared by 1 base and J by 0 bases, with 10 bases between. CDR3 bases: TGTGCCAGCAGTGAAGGGGGCAGTAGCTCCTATAATTCACCCCTCCACTTT. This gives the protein CASSEGGSSSYNSPLHF.

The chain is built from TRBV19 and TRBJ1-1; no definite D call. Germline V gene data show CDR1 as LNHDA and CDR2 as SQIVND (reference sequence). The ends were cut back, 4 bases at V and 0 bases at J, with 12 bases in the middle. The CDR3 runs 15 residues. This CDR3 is CASSTAGRVNTEAFF. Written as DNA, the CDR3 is TGTGCCAGTAGTACTGCCGGGAGGGTGAACACTGAAGCTTTCTTT.